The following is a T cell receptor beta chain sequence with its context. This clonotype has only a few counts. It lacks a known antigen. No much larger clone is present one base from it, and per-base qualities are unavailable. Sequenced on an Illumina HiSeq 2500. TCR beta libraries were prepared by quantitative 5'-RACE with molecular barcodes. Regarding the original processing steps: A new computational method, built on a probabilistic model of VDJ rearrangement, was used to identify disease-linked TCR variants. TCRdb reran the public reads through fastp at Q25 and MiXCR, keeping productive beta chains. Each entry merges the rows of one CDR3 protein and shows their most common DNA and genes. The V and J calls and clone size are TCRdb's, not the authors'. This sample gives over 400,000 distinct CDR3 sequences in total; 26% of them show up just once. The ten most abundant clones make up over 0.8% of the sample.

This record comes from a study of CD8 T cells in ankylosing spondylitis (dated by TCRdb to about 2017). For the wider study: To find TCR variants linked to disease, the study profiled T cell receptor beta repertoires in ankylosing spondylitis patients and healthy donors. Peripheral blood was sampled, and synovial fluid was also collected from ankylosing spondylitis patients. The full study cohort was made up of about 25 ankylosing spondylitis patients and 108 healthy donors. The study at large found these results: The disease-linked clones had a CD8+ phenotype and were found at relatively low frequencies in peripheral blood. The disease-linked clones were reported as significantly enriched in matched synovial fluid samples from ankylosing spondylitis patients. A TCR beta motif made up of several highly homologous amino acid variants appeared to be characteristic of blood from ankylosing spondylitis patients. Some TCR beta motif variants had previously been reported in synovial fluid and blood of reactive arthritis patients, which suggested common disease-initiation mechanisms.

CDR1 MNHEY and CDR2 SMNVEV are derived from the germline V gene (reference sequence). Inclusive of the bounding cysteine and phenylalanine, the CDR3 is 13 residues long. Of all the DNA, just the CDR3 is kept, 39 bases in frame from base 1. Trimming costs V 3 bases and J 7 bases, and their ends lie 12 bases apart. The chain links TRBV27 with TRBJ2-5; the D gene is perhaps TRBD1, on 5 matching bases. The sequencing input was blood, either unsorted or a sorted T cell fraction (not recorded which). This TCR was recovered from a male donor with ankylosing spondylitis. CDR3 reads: CASSFPGLGTQYF. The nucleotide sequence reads TGTGCCAGCAGTTTCCCAGGGTTGGGGACCCAGTACTTC.